The 30 T cell receptor beta chains reported below all come from one sample, sequenced in a study of Ad26.COV2.S vaccination and SARS-CoV-2 variants. Treatment here: about 20 received Ad26.COV2.S at low or high dose, single or two shots; 5 received placebo; per-sample allocation not given. Collection of the samples took place on day 63 after the first injection of vaccine or placebo. Some clones are missing from TCRdb's copy, which holds only in-frame ones; the method was immunoSEQ multiplex PCR. The table lists around 370,000 clones, 80% to 90% of them singletons, with 3% to 4% in the top ten. This material consisted of peripheral blood, taken in a trial of Ad26.COV2.S vaccine versus placebo. Receptors were obtained from a person between 18 and 65 years old who received the Ad26.COV2.S COVID-19 vaccine or a placebo.

The V call is TRBV5-8, the J call TRBJ1-1, with D unclear. Germline assignment: CDR1 SGHTS and CDR2 YDEGEE. V gave up 0 bases and J gave up 8 bases, with 8 bases separating them. CDR3 length equals 12 residues. The CDR3 here is CASSLVNSEAFF. The CDR3 coding sequence is TGTGCCAGCAGCTTGGTGAACAGCGAAGCTTTCTTT.

This chain connects TRBV6-5 to TRBJ1-5, with D perhaps matching TRBD1 (5 bases). Trimming stripped 7 bases from V and 7 bases from J, with 17 bases between. In germline, CDR1 is MNHEY, CDR2 SVGAGI. The CDR3 loop spans 14 amino acids. The CDR3 loop is CASKPPGLRQPQHF. Written as DNA, the CDR3 is TGTGCCAGCAAACCTCCGGGGCTCAGGCAGCCCCAGCATTTT.

This chain joins TRBV11-3 and TRBJ2-3; TRBD2 matches 11 bases. The CDR3 extends over 16 amino acids. With V trimmed by 5 bases and J by 6 bases, 10 bases remained unmatched. In germline, CDR1 is SGHNT, CDR2 YENEEA. Here the CDR3 reads CASSRELAGGLDTQYF. The CDR3 bases are TGTGCCAGCAGCCGCGAGCTAGCGGGGGGTTTGGATACGCAGTATTTT. Full variable domain (missing parts from reference TRBV11-3 and TRBJ2-3): EAGVVQSPRYKIIEKKQPVAFWCNPISGHNTLYWYLQNLGQGPELLIRYENEEAVDDSQLPKDRFSAERLKGVDSTLKIQPAELGDSAVYLCASSRELAGGLDTQYFGPGTRLTVL.

This clone has more than one count but fewer than ten. The genes are TRBV7-9 and TRBJ2-7; a weak D match, TRBD2 (6 bases). CDR1 is SEHNR and CDR2 is FQNEAQ in the germline V gene (reference sequence). This CDR3 has 14 residues. Trimming stripped 3 bases from V and 5 bases from J, with 14 bases between. The CDR3 coding sequence is TGTGCCAGCAGCTTGGGACTGGCGGTGGACGAGCAGTACTTC. This sequence encodes CASSLGLAVDEQYF.

This clone was seen only once. The V and J genes are TRBV30 and TRBJ2-2, with D possibly TRBD1 on 6 matching bases. The CDR3 consists of 16 residues. CDR1 is GTSNPN, CDR2 SVGIG, per germline (reference sequence). The V end was cut by 1 base, the J end by 0 bases, with 12 bases between. CDR3 bases: TGTGCCTGGAGTGGGTGGGACACCTCGAACACCGGGGAGCTGTTTTTT. This sequence encodes CAWSGWDTSNTGELFF.

This chain connects TRBV18 to TRBJ2-7; D unresolved. Germline V CDR1 and CDR2: KGHSH, LQKENI. The V gene lost 3 bases and the J gene lost 2 bases, with 5 bases spanning the gap. The CDR3 is 12 residues long. CDR3 sequence: CASSPRPYEQYF. CDR3 bases: TGTGCCAGCTCACCCAGGCCCTACGAGCAGTACTTC.

This clone turned up a few times. The chain carries TRBV19 and TRBJ2-2; D uncertain. Germline assignment: CDR1 LNHDA and CDR2 SQIVND (reference sequence). Deletions cut 3 bases from V and 2 bases from J, with 7 bases between. There are 14 residues in the CDR3. DNA of the CDR3: TGTGCCAGTAGTATTGGGGTAAACACCGGGGAGCTGTTTTTT. It translates to CASSIGVNTGELFF. Combining the CDR3 with reference TRBV19 and TRBJ2-2 gives the whole variable domain DGGITQSPKYLFRKEGQNVTLSCEQNLNHDAMYWYRQDPGQGLRLIYYSQIVNDFQKGDIAEGYSVSREKKESFPLTVTSAQKNPTAFYLCASSIGVNTGELFFGEGSRLTVL.

The CDR3 loop reads CASSFGTAGANVLTF. As DNA, the CDR3 is TGTGCCAGCAGTTTCGGGACGGCTGGGGCCAACGTCCTGACTTTC. V gene TRBV27 combines with J gene TRBJ2-6; the D gene could be TRBD1 or TRBD2 (5 bases each). V shed 3 bases and J shed 2 bases, with 8 bases lying between them. The germline V gene encodes CDR1 MNHEY and CDR2 SMNVEV (reference sequence). This CDR3 region has 15 residues.

The chain recombines TRBV5-4 with TRBJ2-1; a possible D gene is TRBD2 (6 bases). CDR1 and CDR2 (germline): SGHNT, YYREEE (reference sequence). Trimming took 4 bases from V and 2 from J, leaving 13 bases between them. This CDR3 is built from 15 residues. The CDR3 region has the DNA TGTGCCAGCAGCCGTAGCGGATCGCCCTACAATGAGCAGTTCTTC. Protein: CASSRSGSPYNEQFF.

The chain joins TRBV29-1 to TRBJ2-5; D is ambiguous. This CDR3 region has 14 residues. Trimming took off 0 bases at V and 5 bases at J, with 13 bases between the two ends. Per the germline V gene, CDR1 is SQVTM and CDR2 is ANQGSEA. In nucleotides, the CDR3 is TGCAGCGTTGAAGATCCTCCCCACGGGGAGACCCAGTACTTC. Protein: CSVEDPPHGETQYF.

This chain links TRBV4-1 with TRBJ2-5; D possibly corresponds to TRBD2 (6 bases). Germline values: CDR1 MGHRA, CDR2 YSYEKL. The CDR3 is 14 amino acids. Trimming took off 4 bases at V and 7 bases at J, with 16 bases between the two ends. CDR3 region: CASSRLEGLGTQYF. CDR3 bases: TGCGCCAGCAGCCGCCTAGAGGGACTTGGGACCCAGTACTTC.

This chain joins TRBV29-1 and TRBJ2-3; D perhaps matches TRBD2 (7 bases). Trimming took off 7 bases at V and 4 bases at J, with 15 bases between the two ends. The CDR3 spans 13 residues. Germline assignment: CDR1 SQVTM and CDR2 ANQGSEA. The CDR3 DNA sequence: TGCAGCGACGGGGGGCAGGGAGCAGATACGCAGTATTTT. Protein product: CSDGGQGADTQYF.

This clone has just one count. This rearrangement joins TRBV4-3 to TRBJ2-2; the D is unclear. The CDR3 is 16 residues long. Deletions cut 0 bases from V and 2 bases from J, with 10 bases between. Germline V CDR1 and CDR2: LGHNA, YSLEER. The CDR3 sequence is CASSQDRQKNTGELFF. Written as DNA, the CDR3 is TGCGCCAGCAGCCAAGATCGGCAGAAAAACACCGGGGAGCTGTTTTTT.

This chain links TRBV7-9 with TRBJ1-2, with D tentatively TRBD1 (6 bases). The germline V and J ends were trimmed by 7 bases and 5 bases, with 17 bases remaining between them. This CDR3 is 14 amino acids long. Germline V lookup: CDR1 SEHNR, CDR2 FQNEAQ (reference sequence). The CDR3 spells CASIKWQGNYGYTF. The CDR3 DNA is TGTGCCAGCATAAAGTGGCAGGGGAATTATGGCTACACCTTC.

The chain couples TRBV5-1 to TRBJ2-5; D not certain. The CDR3 has 13 amino acids. The germline V and J ends were trimmed by 1 base and 7 bases, with 11 bases remaining between them. Germline CDR1 and CDR2: SGHRS and YFSETQ. CDR3 bases: TGCGCCAGCAGCTTGCACCAGGAAGGGACCCAGTACTTC. Amino acids: CASSLHQEGTQYF.

In its sample, this clone was seen once. This rearrangement joins TRBV4-1 to TRBJ2-1; D may match TRBD1 or TRBD2 (5 bases each). In germline, CDR1 is MGHRA, CDR2 YSYEKL. This CDR3 is built from 15 residues. Trimming removed 2 bases from V and 10 bases from J, with 18 bases in between. CDR3 DNA: TGCGCCAGCAGCCAATCCGGGGCGACGCAGAGGGAGCAGTTCTTC. It translates to CASSQSGATQREQFF.

The V call is TRBV27, the J call TRBJ1-1; tentative D call: TRBD1 (5 bases). CDR1 is MNHEY and CDR2 is SMNVEV in the germline V gene (reference sequence). The CDR3 is made up of 13 amino acids. The germline V and J ends were trimmed by 4 bases and 10 bases, with 16 bases remaining between them. Here the CDR3 DNA reads TGTGCCAGCAGTTCCAACGGGGGTTGGCGAGCTTTCTTT. Protein product: CASSSNGGWRAFF.

The rearrangement joins TRBV27 to TRBJ2-7; D may be TRBD1 (6 bases). Germline CDR1 and CDR2: MNHEY and SMNVEV (reference sequence). V lost 5 bases, J lost 3 bases, and 14 bases lay in between. The CDR3 covers 14 residues. The CDR3 spells CASSIRGHGYEQYF. Here the CDR3 DNA reads TGTGCCAGCAGTATTCGGGGACACGGCTACGAGCAGTACTTC.

The chain joins TRBV13 to TRBJ1-1, with D perhaps TRBD1 (5 bases). The V end was cut by 1 base, the J end by 4 bases, with 13 bases between. Germline V gives CDR1 PRHDT, CDR2 FYEKMQ (reference sequence). This CDR3 spans 15 amino acids. In DNA form, the CDR3 reads TGTGCCAGCAGCTTAGATATGGACGGGGGCACTGAAGCTTTCTTT. Residues: CASSLDMDGGTEAFF.

The V and J genes are TRBV7-8 and TRBJ1-2; 7 bases match TRBD1. The junction had 3 bases not matched to a gene; V was cut back by 4 bases and J by 7 bases. Germline CDR1 SGHVS, CDR2 FQNEAQ. CDR3 size: 12 residues. In DNA form, the CDR3 reads TGTGCCAGCAGCTCGACAGGGTTTGGCTACACCTTC. Amino acids: CASSSTGFGYTF.

The rearrangement uses TRBV6-2 or TRBV6-3 and TRBJ2-5, with 7 bases that match TRBD2. The CDR3 covers 17 residues. Trimming removed 0 bases from V and 0 bases from J; junction bases left unmatched: 7. Germline-derived CDR1 and CDR2 are MNHEY and SVGEGT. CDR3 bases: TGTGCCAGCAGTTACTCAACAAGCGGGGAATACCAAGAGACCCAGTACTTC. Its protein is CASSYSTSGEYQETQYF.

The V gene is TRBV18, the J gene TRBJ1-5, with D unresolved. CDR1 and CDR2 from the germline V gene are KGHSH and LQKENI. V was pared by 4 bases and J by 2 bases, with 6 bases between. This CDR3 is built from 13 residues. The CDR3 region has the DNA TGTGCCAGCTCACTCGCGGGCAATCAGCCCCAGCATTTT. Encoded protein: CASSLAGNQPQHF.

The rearrangement links TRBV7-2 to TRBJ2-2, with D unclear. CDR3 length: 16 amino acids. Germline CDR1 SGHTA, CDR2 FQGNSA. Trimming shortened V by 1 base and J by 0 bases, and 9 bases separated the two germline ends. Written as DNA, the CDR3 is TGTGCCAGCAGCTTAGTGGTGGCAACGAACACCGGGGAGCTGTTTTTT. This codes for CASSLVVATNTGELFF.

The V gene is TRBV28, the J gene TRBJ1-2; TRBD1 matches at 9 bases. The ends lost 6 bases at V and 6 bases at J; junction bases unmatched: 11. The CDR3 has 15 residues. Germline CDR1 MDHEN, CDR2 SYDVKM. Here the CDR3 DNA reads TGTGCCAGCAGCGGGACAGGGAAATTCATTGATGGCTACACCTTC. Amino acids: CASSGTGKFIDGYTF.

The rearrangement links TRBV5-6 to TRBJ2-1; 10 bases align to TRBD2. CDR3 length: 16 residues. The germline V gene has CDR1 SGHDT and CDR2 YYEEEE. Trimming removed 5 bases from V and 1 base from J; junction bases left unmatched: 6. The CDR3 here is CASRPLAGESYNEQFF. CDR3 DNA sequence: TGTGCCAGCAGACCGCTAGCGGGGGAATCCTACAATGAGCAGTTCTTC.

V is TRBV12-5 and J is TRBJ2-3, with D unclear. V lost 0 bases and J 6 bases, leaving 7 bases between the germline ends. The CDR3 covers 13 residues. CDR1 and CDR2 from the germline V gene are LGHNT and FRNRAP. CDR3 in DNA: TGTGCTAGTGGTTTGGTCAACGGGGATACGCAGTATTTT. This gives the protein CASGLVNGDTQYF. Full variable domain (remainder filled in from reference TRBV12-5 and TRBJ2-3): DARVTQTPRHKVTEMGQEVTMRCQPILGHNTVFWYRQTMMQGLELLAYFRNRAPLDDSGMPKDRFSAEMPDATLATLKIQPSEPRDSAVYFCASGLVNGDTQYFGPGTRLTVL.

The J gene is TRBJ2-7, the V gene TRBV27; the D is unclear. The germline V gene has CDR1 MNHEY and CDR2 SMNVEV (reference sequence). With 4 bases removed from V and 1 base from J, the gap between germline ends came to 8 bases. This CDR3 is 13 amino acids long. CDR3 loop: CASSYSVSYEQYF. In DNA form, the CDR3 reads TGTGCCAGCAGTTACAGTGTTTCCTACGAGCAGTACTTC.

The chain is built from TRBV5-1 and TRBJ1-2; D unresolved. From germline, CDR1 is SGHRS and CDR2 YFSETQ. V lost 5 bases to trimming and J lost 4 bases, with 12 bases between them. This CDR3 has 13 amino acids. This CDR3 is CASRVDGIYGYTF. The CDR3 coding sequence is TGCGCCAGCAGGGTGGACGGAATCTATGGCTACACCTTC.

The CDR3 here is CASSLSGQSYEQYF. CDR3 coding DNA: TGTGCCAGCAGCTTATCGGGACAAAGCTACGAGCAGTACTTC. The chain couples TRBV11-3 to TRBJ2-7; tentative D call: TRBD1 (6 bases). The CDR3 is 14 residues long. The V and J ends lost 2 bases and 3 bases respectively, with 11 bases between them. Germline CDR1 reads SGHNT; CDR2 reads YENEEA.

There are a few counts of this clone. V is TRBV19 and J is TRBJ1-6; D gene ambiguous. Germline loops: CDR1 LNHDA, CDR2 SQIVND (reference sequence). V lost 6 bases and J lost 7, with 13 bases in between. The CDR3 sequence is 14 residues long. CDR3 residues: CASSTPGPNSPLHF. The CDR3 region has the DNA TGTGCCAGTAGCACACCGGGCCCGAATTCACCCCTCCACTTT.